These T cell receptor beta chains were read from a single sample in a study of OX40 agonist ivuxolimab in advanced cancers. Data came from immunoSEQ multiplex PCR; TCRdb stores just in-frame clones and leaves some out. This repertoire shows some 130,000 clones, around nine tenths found once; its top ten account for around 1%. Source: CD4+ or CD8+ T cells sorted from blood, taken in a trial of the OX40 agonist ivuxolimab. The origin of the receptors is an adult with an advanced solid tumor such as melanoma, head and neck, liver or kidney cancer. Each CDR3 is given with its conserved first and last residue. Fields, in order: J gene, V gene, D gene, clone size, CDR3 protein, CDR3 DNA. The D gene is left open where the match is weak. Clone size is shown for a subset of rows, as once, few, many or a class of expanded clone.

j_gene: TRBJ2-7; v_gene: TRBV6-5; d_gene: TRBD1; abundance: -; CDR3aa: CASSYIGTAEYEQYF; CDR3nt: TGTGCCAGCAGTTACATTGGGACAGCAGAATACGAGCAGTACTTC
j_gene: TRBJ2-3; v_gene: TRBV19; d_gene: -; abundance: -; CDR3aa: CASRQTGGTDTQYF; CDR3nt: TGTGCCAGTAGGCAGACAGGAGGTACAGATACGCAGTATTTT
j_gene: TRBJ1-3; v_gene: TRBV30; d_gene: -; abundance: -; CDR3aa: CAWTQGGNTIYF; CDR3nt: TGTGCCTGGACCCAGGGGGGAAACACCATATATTTT
j_gene: TRBJ1-1; v_gene: TRBV10-3; d_gene: -; abundance: -; CDR3aa: CAISESKNTEAFF; CDR3nt: TGTGCCATCAGTGAGTCTAAAAACACTGAAGCTTTCTTT
j_gene: TRBJ1-5; v_gene: TRBV28; d_gene: TRBD1; abundance: -; CDR3aa: CASGKTGGNQPQHF; CDR3nt: TGTGCCAGTGGCAAGACAGGGGGCAATCAGCCCCAGCATTTT
j_gene: TRBJ1-2; v_gene: TRBV19; d_gene: TRBD1; abundance: -; CDR3aa: CASSIDRDRSTF; CDR3nt: TGTGCCAGTAGTATAGACCGGGACAGGAGCACCTTC
j_gene: TRBJ1-2; v_gene: TRBV28; d_gene: -; abundance: -; CDR3aa: CASSAISGTDTSNYGYTF; CDR3nt: TGTGCCAGCAGTGCGATCTCCGGGACCGACACTAGCAACTATGGCTACACCTTC
j_gene: TRBJ1-2; v_gene: TRBV28; d_gene: -; abundance: -; CDR3aa: CASTSFSVGNYGYTF; CDR3nt: TGTGCCAGCACTTCATTCAGCGTCGGGAACTATGGCTACACCTTC
j_gene: TRBJ2-4; v_gene: TRBV5-1; d_gene: -; abundance: -; CDR3aa: CASSLAGSSKNIQYF; CDR3nt: TGCGCCAGCAGCTTGGCCGGGTCGTCCAAAAACATTCAGTACTTC
j_gene: TRBJ2-1; v_gene: TRBV15; d_gene: TRBD2; abundance: -; CDR3aa: CATSRDQGLAGGNEQFF; CDR3nt: TGTGCCACCAGCAGAGATCAAGGACTAGCGGGGGGAAATGAGCAGTTCTTC
j_gene: TRBJ2-5; v_gene: TRBV7-9; d_gene: -; abundance: -; CDR3aa: CASSSTVAVQETQYF; CDR3nt: TGTGCCAGCAGCTCAACCGTAGCGGTCCAAGAGACCCAGTACTTC
j_gene: TRBJ2-1; v_gene: TRBV5-4; d_gene: -; abundance: -; CDR3aa: CASSPESLLEQFF; CDR3nt: TGTGCCAGCAGCCCCGAGAGCTTACTCGAGCAGTTCTTC
j_gene: TRBJ1-1; v_gene: TRBV19; d_gene: -; abundance: -; CDR3aa: CASSRKLDTEAFF; CDR3nt: TGTGCCAGTAGCCGTAAATTGGACACTGAAGCTTTCTTT
j_gene: TRBJ2-1; v_gene: TRBV5-1; d_gene: -; abundance: -; CDR3aa: CASNLGGPVSEQFF; CDR3nt: TGCGCCAGCAATTTAGGAGGGCCGGTATCTGAGCAGTTCTTC
j_gene: TRBJ2-1; v_gene: TRBV9; d_gene: -; abundance: -; CDR3aa: CASSVAGQVLRDEQFF; CDR3nt: TGTGCCAGCAGCGTGGCGGGACAAGTCCTTAGGGATGAGCAGTTCTTC
j_gene: TRBJ1-4; v_gene: TRBV11-2; d_gene: -; abundance: -; CDR3aa: CASSFRAGATNEKLFF; CDR3nt: TGTGCCAGCAGCTTTAGGGCGGGTGCAACTAATGAAAAACTGTTTTTT
j_gene: TRBJ2-7; v_gene: TRBV19; d_gene: TRBD1; abundance: -; CDR3aa: CASTSMATGGYEQYF; CDR3nt: TGTGCCAGTACCTCCATGGCGACAGGGGGCTACGAGCAGTACTTC
j_gene: TRBJ2-7; v_gene: TRBV4-1; d_gene: TRBD2; abundance: -; CDR3aa: CASSQGENSGILTYEQYF; CDR3nt: TGCGCCAGCAGCCAAGGGGAGAATAGCGGGATATTGACCTACGAGCAGTACTTC
j_gene: TRBJ2-2; v_gene: TRBV11-2; d_gene: -; abundance: -; CDR3aa: CASSLNVNTGELFF; CDR3nt: TGTGCCAGCAGCTTAAACGTGAACACCGGGGAGCTGTTTTTT
j_gene: TRBJ1-5; v_gene: TRBV10-3; d_gene: -; abundance: -; CDR3aa: CATDVGRDSNQPQHF; CDR3nt: TGTGCCACGGACGTGGGGAGGGATAGCAATCAGCCCCAGCATTTT
j_gene: TRBJ2-2; v_gene: TRBV9; d_gene: -; abundance: -; CDR3aa: CASSVVGTGELFF; CDR3nt: TGTGCCAGCAGCGTAGTAGGCACCGGGGAGCTGTTTTTT
j_gene: TRBJ1-2; v_gene: TRBV5-4; d_gene: -; abundance: -; CDR3aa: CASSLAARANYGYTF; CDR3nt: TGTGCCAGCAGCTTGGCGGCCAGGGCTAACTATGGCTACACCTTC
j_gene: TRBJ1-3; v_gene: TRBV15; d_gene: -; abundance: -; CDR3aa: CATSRDQGNTIYF; CDR3nt: TGTGCCACCAGCAGAGATCAAGGAAACACCATATATTTT
j_gene: TRBJ2-7; v_gene: TRBV15; d_gene: -; abundance: -; CDR3aa: CATSRERSSYEQYF; CDR3nt: TGTGCCACCAGCAGGGAGAGGAGCTCCTACGAGCAGTACTTC
j_gene: TRBJ2-3; v_gene: TRBV6-5; d_gene: -; abundance: -; CDR3aa: CASRDVVTDTQYF; CDR3nt: TGTGCCAGCAGAGACGTGGTAACAGATACGCAGTATTTT
j_gene: TRBJ2-5; v_gene: TRBV5-6; d_gene: TRBD1; abundance: -; CDR3aa: CASSLAGQGAWKETQYF; CDR3nt: TGTGCCAGCAGCTTGGCGGGACAGGGGGCTTGGAAAGAGACCCAGTACTTC
j_gene: TRBJ2-3; v_gene: TRBV29-1; d_gene: TRBD1; abundance: once; CDR3aa: CSVGQGADTQYF; CDR3nt: TGCAGCGTAGGACAGGGGGCTGATACGCAGTATTTT
j_gene: TRBJ2-7; v_gene: TRBV28; d_gene: -; abundance: -; CDR3aa: CASRLPGITYEQYF; CDR3nt: TGTGCCAGCCGGTTGCCAGGAATCACCTACGAGCAGTACTTC
j_gene: TRBJ2-1; v_gene: TRBV9; d_gene: TRBD1; abundance: -; CDR3aa: CASSPSTGNEQFF; CDR3nt: TGTGCCAGCAGCCCATCGACAGGGAATGAGCAGTTCTTC
j_gene: TRBJ1-5; v_gene: TRBV19; d_gene: -; abundance: -; CDR3aa: CASSLLTGVYSNQPQHF; CDR3nt: TGTGCCAGTAGTCTACTGACAGGCGTTTATAGCAATCAGCCCCAGCATTTT
j_gene: TRBJ1-4; v_gene: TRBV7-6; d_gene: -; abundance: -; CDR3aa: CASSPQVVTTNEKLFF; CDR3nt: TGTGCCAGCAGCCCACAGGTTGTGACAACTAATGAAAAACTGTTTTTT
j_gene: TRBJ1-5; v_gene: TRBV28; d_gene: -; abundance: -; CDR3aa: CASSLETGSYQPQHF; CDR3nt: TGTGCCAGCAGTTTGGAGACAGGTTCCTATCAGCCCCAGCATTTT
j_gene: TRBJ2-7; v_gene: TRBV5-1; d_gene: -; abundance: -; CDR3aa: CASSLEGRQGPDEQYF; CDR3nt: TGCGCCAGCAGCTTGGAGGGTCGGCAGGGTCCCGACGAGCAGTACTTC
j_gene: TRBJ2-3; v_gene: TRBV7-9; d_gene: TRBD2; abundance: -; CDR3aa: CASSLKQGGADTQYF; CDR3nt: TGTGCCAGCAGCCTAAAGCAGGGAGGGGCAGATACGCAGTATTTT
j_gene: TRBJ1-1; v_gene: TRBV18; d_gene: -; abundance: -; CDR3aa: CASSRDKNTEAFF; CDR3nt: TGTGCCAGCTCACGGGACAAGAACACTGAAGCTTTCTTT
j_gene: TRBJ2-5; v_gene: TRBV6-5; d_gene: -; abundance: -; CDR3aa: CASSQDSQETQYF; CDR3nt: TGTGCCAGCAGTCAGGACAGCCAAGAGACCCAGTACTTC
j_gene: TRBJ1-4; v_gene: TRBV27; d_gene: TRBD1; abundance: -; CDR3aa: CASSPRDRGRANEKLFF; CDR3nt: TGTGCCAGCAGTCCCCGGGACAGGGGGCGGGCTAATGAAAAACTGTTTTTT
j_gene: TRBJ2-5; v_gene: TRBV7-9; d_gene: -; abundance: -; CDR3aa: CASSLDRAQETQYF; CDR3nt: TGTGCCAGCAGCTTAGACAGGGCCCAAGAGACCCAGTACTTC
j_gene: TRBJ2-1; v_gene: TRBV14; d_gene: TRBD2; abundance: -; CDR3aa: CASSQEVGLAGVNEQFF; CDR3nt: TGTGCCAGCAGCCAAGAAGTTGGGCTAGCGGGAGTCAATGAGCAGTTCTTC
j_gene: TRBJ1-4; v_gene: TRBV4-3; d_gene: TRBD1; abundance: -; CDR3aa: CASSPRWGQGVTATNEKLFF; CDR3nt: TGCGCCAGCAGCCCCCGGTGGGGACAGGGGGTAACCGCAACTAATGAAAAACTGTTTTTT
j_gene: TRBJ1-1; v_gene: TRBV30; d_gene: -; abundance: once; CDR3aa: CAWSVLAGTNTEAFF; CDR3nt: TGTGCCTGGAGTGTACTGGCAGGGACGAACACTGAAGCTTTCTTT
j_gene: TRBJ2-7; v_gene: TRBV30; d_gene: TRBD1; abundance: -; CDR3aa: CAWGGQLSTYEQYF; CDR3nt: TGTGCCTGGGGGGGACAGCTTTCGACCTACGAGCAGTACTTC
j_gene: TRBJ2-7; v_gene: TRBV18; d_gene: -; abundance: -; CDR3aa: CASSRNRDGGLYEQYF; CDR3nt: TGTGCCAGCTCTCGAAACCGGGACGGAGGGCTCTACGAGCAGTACTTC
j_gene: TRBJ1-2; v_gene: TRBV2; d_gene: -; abundance: -; CDR3aa: CASNPGTEPSNYGYTF; CDR3nt: TGTGCCAGCAACCCAGGGACTGAGCCTTCTAACTATGGCTACACCTTC
j_gene: TRBJ2-2; v_gene: TRBV14; d_gene: -; abundance: -; CDR3aa: CASSPNKGTGELFF; CDR3nt: TGTGCCAGCAGCCCGAACAAGGGGACCGGGGAGCTGTTTTTT
j_gene: TRBJ2-2; v_gene: TRBV5-1; d_gene: -; abundance: once; CDR3aa: CASSTTGANTGELFF; CDR3nt: TGCGCCAGCAGCACTACAGGAGCGAACACCGGGGAGCTGTTTTTT
j_gene: TRBJ1-4; v_gene: TRBV7-2; d_gene: -; abundance: -; CDR3aa: CASSLNQGPNEKLFF; CDR3nt: TGTGCCAGCAGCTTAAACCAGGGGCCTAATGAAAAACTGTTTTTT
j_gene: TRBJ2-2; v_gene: TRBV9; d_gene: TRBD2; abundance: -; CDR3aa: CASSGSGRTGTGELFF; CDR3nt: TGTGCCAGCAGCGGTAGCGGGAGAACGGGCACCGGGGAGCTGTTTTTT
j_gene: TRBJ2-7; v_gene: TRBV6-5; d_gene: -; abundance: -; CDR3aa: CASNPGRPDKYEQYF; CDR3nt: TGTGCCAGCAACCCCGGCCGCCCGGACAAGTACGAGCAGTACTTC